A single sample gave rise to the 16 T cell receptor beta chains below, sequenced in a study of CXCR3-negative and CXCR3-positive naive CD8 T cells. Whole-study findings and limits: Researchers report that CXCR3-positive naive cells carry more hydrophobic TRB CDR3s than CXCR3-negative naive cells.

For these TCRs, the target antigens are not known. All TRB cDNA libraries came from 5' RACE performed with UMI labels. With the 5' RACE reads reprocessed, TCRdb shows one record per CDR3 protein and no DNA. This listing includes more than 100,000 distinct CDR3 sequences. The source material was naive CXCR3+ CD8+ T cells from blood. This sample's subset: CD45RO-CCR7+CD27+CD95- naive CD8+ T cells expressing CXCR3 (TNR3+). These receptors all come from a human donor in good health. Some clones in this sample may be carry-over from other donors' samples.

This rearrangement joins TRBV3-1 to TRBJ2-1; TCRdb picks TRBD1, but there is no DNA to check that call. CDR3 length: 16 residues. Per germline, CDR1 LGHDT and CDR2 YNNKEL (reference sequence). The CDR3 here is CASSLTGLRENNEQFF.

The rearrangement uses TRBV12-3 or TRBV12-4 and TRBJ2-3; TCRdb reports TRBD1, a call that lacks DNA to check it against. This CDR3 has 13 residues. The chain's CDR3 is CASSPGPLDTQYF.

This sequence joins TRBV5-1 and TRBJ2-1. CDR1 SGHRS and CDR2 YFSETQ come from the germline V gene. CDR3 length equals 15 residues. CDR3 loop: CASSFQDRSYNEQFF.

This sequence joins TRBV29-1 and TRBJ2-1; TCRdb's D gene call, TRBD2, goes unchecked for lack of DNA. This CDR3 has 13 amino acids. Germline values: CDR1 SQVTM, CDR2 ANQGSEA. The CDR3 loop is CSVRGLASYEQFF.

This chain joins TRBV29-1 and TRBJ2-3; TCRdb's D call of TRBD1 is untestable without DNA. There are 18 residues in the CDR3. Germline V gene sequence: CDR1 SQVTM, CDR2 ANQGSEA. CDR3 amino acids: CSVSDRDSPSPLTDTQYF.

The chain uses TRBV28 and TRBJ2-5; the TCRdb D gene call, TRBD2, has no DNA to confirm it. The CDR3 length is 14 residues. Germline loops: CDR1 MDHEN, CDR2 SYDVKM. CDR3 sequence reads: CASSPGPPGETQYF.

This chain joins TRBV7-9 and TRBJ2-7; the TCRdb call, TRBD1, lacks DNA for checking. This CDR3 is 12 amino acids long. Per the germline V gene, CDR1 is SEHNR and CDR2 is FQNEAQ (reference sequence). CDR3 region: CASKGDPDEQYF.

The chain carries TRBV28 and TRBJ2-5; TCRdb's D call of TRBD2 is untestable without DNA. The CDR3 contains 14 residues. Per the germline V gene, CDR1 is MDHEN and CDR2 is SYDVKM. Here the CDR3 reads CASSPREPQETQYF.

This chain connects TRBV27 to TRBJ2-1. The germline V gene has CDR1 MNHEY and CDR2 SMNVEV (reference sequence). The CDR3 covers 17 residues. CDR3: CASSPTVEAALYNEQFF.

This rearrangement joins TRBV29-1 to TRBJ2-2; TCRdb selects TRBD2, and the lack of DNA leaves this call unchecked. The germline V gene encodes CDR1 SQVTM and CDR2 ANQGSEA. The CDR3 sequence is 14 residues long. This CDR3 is CSVDGGGETGELFF.

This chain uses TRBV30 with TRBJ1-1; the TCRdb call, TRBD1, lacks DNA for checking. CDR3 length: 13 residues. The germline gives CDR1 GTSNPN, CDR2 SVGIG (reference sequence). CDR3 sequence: CAWNDQGNTEAFF.

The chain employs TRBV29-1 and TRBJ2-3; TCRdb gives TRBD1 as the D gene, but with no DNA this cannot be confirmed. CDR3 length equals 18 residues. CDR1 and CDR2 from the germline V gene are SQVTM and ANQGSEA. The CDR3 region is CSVAGTAERPWGTDTQYF.

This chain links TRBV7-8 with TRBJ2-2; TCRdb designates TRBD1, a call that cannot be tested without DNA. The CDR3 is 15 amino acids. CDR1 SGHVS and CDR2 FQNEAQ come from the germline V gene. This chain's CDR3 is CASSVTGNSGGELFF.

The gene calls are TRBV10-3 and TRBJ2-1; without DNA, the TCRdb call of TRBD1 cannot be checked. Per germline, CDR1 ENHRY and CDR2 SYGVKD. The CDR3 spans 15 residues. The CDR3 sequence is CAIRPGGDRGNEQFF.

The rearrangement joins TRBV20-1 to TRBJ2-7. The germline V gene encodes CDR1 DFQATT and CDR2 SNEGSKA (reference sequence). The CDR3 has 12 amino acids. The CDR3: CSARDSWYEQYF.

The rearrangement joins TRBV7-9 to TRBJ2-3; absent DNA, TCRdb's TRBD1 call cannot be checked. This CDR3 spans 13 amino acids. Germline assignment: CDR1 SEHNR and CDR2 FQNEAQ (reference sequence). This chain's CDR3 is CASSFPLTDTQYF. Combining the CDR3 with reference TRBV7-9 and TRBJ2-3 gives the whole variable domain DTGVSQNPRHKITKRGQNVTFRCDPISEHNRLYWYRQTLGQGPEFLTYFQNEAQLEKSRLLSDRFSAERPKGSFSTLEIQRTEQGDSAMYLCASSFPLTDTQYFGPGTRLTVL.